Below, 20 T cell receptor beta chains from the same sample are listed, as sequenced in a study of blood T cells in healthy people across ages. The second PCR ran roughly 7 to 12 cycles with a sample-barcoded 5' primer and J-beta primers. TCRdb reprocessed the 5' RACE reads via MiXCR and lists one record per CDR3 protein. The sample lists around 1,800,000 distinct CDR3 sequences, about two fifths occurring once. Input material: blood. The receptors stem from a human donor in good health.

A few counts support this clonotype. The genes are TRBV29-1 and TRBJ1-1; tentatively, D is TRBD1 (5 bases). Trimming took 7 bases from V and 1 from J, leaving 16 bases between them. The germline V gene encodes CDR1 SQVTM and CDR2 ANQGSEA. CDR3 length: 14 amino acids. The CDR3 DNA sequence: TGCAGCGCACAAACAGGAGCCGCGAACACTGAAGCTTTCTTT. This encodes CSAQTGAANTEAFF.

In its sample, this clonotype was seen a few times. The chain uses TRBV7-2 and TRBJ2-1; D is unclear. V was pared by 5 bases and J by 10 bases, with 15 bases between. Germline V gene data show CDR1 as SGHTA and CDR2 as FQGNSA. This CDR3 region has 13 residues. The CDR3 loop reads CASSPQSGSEQFF. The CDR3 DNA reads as TGTGCCAGCAGCCCCCAGTCCGGGTCCGAGCAGTTCTTC.

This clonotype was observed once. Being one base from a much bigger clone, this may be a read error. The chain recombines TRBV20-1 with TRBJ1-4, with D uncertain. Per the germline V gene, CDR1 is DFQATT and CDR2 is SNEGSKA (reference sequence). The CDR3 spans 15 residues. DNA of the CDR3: TGCAGTGCTAGATCGACGACCCCAGCCAGCGAAAAACCGTTTTTT. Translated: CSARSTTPASEKPFF.

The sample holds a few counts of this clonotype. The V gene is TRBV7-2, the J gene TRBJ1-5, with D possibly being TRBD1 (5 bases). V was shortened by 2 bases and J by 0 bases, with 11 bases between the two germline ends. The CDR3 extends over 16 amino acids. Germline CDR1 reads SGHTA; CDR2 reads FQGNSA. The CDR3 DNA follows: TGTGCCAGCAGCTTACGGGCAGGGAGTAGCAATCAGCCCCAGCATTTT. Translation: CASSLRAGSSNQPQHF.

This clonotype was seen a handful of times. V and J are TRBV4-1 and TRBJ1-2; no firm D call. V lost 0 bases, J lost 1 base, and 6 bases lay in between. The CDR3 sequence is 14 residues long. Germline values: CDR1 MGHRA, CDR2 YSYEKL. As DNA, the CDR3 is TGCGCCAGCAGCCAAGATCAAATTAACTATGGCTACACCTTC. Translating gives CASSQDQINYGYTF.

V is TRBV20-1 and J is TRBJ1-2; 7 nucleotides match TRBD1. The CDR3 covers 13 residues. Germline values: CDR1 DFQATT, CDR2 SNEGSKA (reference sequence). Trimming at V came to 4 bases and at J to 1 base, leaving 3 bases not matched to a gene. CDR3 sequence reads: CSAMQGVNYGYTF. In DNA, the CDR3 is TGCAGTGCTATGCAGGGGGTTAACTATGGCTACACCTTC.

In DNA form, the CDR3 reads TGTGCCACCAGCAGAGACCTAGCGGGGAGGGGCACAGATACGCAGTATTTT. Residues: CATSRDLAGRGTDTQYF. The V call is TRBV15, the J call TRBJ2-3; 9 nucleotides match TRBD2. There are 17 residues in the CDR3. The trim removed 0 bases at V and 1 base at J, leaving 5 bases unmatched. CDR1 and CDR2 (germline): LNHNV, YYDKDF (reference sequence).

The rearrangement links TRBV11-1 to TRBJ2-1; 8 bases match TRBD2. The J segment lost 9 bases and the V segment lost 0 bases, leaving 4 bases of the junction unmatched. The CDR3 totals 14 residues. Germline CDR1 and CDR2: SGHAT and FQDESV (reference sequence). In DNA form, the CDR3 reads TGTGCCAGCAGCTTAGCGACTAGCGTAGGTGAGCAGTTCTTC. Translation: CASSLATSVGEQFF.

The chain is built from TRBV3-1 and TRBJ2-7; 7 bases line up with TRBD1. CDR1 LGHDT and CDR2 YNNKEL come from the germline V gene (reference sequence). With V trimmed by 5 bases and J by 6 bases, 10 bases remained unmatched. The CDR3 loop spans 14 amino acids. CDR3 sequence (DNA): TGTGCCAGCAGCTCACTTGACAGGGCTAGCGAGCAGTACTTC. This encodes CASSSLDRASEQYF.

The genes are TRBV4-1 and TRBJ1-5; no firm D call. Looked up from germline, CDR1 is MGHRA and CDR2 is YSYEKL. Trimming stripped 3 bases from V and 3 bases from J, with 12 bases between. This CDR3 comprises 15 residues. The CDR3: CASSHAWSDNQPQHF. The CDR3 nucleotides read TGCGCCAGCAGCCACGCCTGGTCGGACAATCAGCCCCAGCATTTT.

The DNA of the CDR3 is TGTGCCAGCAGTCGTAGACTAGCGGGGGGGGTAGAGACCCAGTACTTC. Protein: CASSRRLAGGVETQYF. This rearrangement joins TRBV12-3 or TRBV12-4 to TRBJ2-5; 14 bases align to TRBD2. Trimming removed 5 bases from V and 4 bases from J; junction bases left unmatched: 6. The CDR3 spans 16 residues.

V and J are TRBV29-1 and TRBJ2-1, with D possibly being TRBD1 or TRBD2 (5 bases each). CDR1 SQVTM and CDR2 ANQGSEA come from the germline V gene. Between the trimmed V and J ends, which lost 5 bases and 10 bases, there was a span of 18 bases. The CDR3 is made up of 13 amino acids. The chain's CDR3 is CSVRRDLVEEQFF. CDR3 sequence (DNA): TGCAGCGTTCGACGGGACCTCGTGGAAGAGCAGTTCTTC.

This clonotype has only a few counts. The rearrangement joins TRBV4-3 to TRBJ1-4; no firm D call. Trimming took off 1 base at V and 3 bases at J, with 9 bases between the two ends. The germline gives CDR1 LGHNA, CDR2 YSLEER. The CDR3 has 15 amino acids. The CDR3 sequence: CASSQGGQPNEKLFF. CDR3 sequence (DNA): TGCGCCAGCAGCCAAGGTGGGCAGCCTAATGAAAAACTGTTTTTT.

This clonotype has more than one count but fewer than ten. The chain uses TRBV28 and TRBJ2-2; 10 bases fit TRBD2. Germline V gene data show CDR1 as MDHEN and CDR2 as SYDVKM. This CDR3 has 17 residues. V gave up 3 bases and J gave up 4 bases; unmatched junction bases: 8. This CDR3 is CASSFPSGGPGTGELFF. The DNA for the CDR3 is TGTGCCAGCAGTTTTCCTAGCGGGGGACCGGGCACCGGGGAGCTGTTTTTT.

The CDR3 region is CAIRETRDRGGGELFF. CDR3 bases: TGTGCCATCAGAGAGACCCGGGACAGGGGAGGCGGGGAGCTGTTTTTT. The chain joins TRBV10-3 to TRBJ2-2; 10 nucleotides agree with TRBD1. Germline V gives CDR1 ENHRY, CDR2 SYGVKD. V lost 6 bases to trimming and J lost 7 bases; unmatched junction nucleotides: 11. This CDR3 has 16 amino acids.

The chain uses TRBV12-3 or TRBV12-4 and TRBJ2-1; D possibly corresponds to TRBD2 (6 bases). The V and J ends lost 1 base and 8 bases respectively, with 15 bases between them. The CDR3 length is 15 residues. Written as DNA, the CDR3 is TGTGCCAGCAGTTTAGGGGGCGGGGTTCTCGATGAGCAGTTCTTC. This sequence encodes CASSLGGGVLDEQFF.

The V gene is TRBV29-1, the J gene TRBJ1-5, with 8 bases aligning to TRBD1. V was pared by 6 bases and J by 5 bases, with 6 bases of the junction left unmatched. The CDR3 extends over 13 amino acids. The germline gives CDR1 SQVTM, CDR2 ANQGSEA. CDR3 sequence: CSVVTGDDQPQHF. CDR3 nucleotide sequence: TGCAGCGTCGTGACAGGGGATGATCAGCCCCAGCATTTT.

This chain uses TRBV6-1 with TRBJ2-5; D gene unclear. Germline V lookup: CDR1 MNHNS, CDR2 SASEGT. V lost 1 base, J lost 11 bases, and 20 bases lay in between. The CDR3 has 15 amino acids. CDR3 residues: CASSEEAHQAFFQYF. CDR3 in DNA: TGTGCCAGCAGTGAAGAGGCACACCAGGCATTTTTTCAGTACTTC.

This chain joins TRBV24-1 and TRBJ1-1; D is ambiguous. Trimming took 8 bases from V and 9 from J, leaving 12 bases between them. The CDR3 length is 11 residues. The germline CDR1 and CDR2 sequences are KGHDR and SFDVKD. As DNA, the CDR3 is TGTGCCACCACATTGGGAAGTCAAGCTTTCTTT. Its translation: CATTLGSQAFF.

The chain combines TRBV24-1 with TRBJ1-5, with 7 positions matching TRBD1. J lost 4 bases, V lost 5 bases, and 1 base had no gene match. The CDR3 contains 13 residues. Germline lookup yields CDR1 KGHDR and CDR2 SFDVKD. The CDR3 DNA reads TGTGCCACCAGTGCAGGGGGTAATCAGCCCCAGCATTTT. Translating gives CATSAGGNQPQHF.